These 20 T cell receptor beta chains originate from one sample sequenced in a study of T cells in Graves' hyperthyroidism and ophthalmopathy. Regions amplified from RNA transcripts were the TCR beta CDR3 regions. Carried out on the TCR CDR3, a first-round RT-PCR used the HTBI primer set. TCRdb used MiXCR to reprocess the multiplex PCR reads, holding one entry per CDR3 protein. The table shows hundreds of thousands of distinct CDR3 sequences, with approximately 40% occurring only once. Sequencing used blood. These receptors were obtained from a man between 18 and 35 years old with Graves' hyperthyroidism.

The CDR3 reads CASTLGGGRITNQPQHF. CDR3 bases: TGTGCCAGCACTCTAGGGGGAGGGCGCATTACCAATCAGCCCCAGCATTTT. V usage is TRBV2 and J usage is TRBJ1-5, with D possibly TRBD1 on 6 matching bases. The CDR3 covers 17 residues. V lost 7 bases and J 3 bases, leaving 22 bases between the germline ends. The germline gives CDR1 SNHLY, CDR2 FYNNEI.

Comment on this clonotype: Given a much more abundant clone one base away, this may be a read error. No conserved phenylalanine or tryptophan is present at the end of the CDR3, so a read error is the likely explanation. The rearrangement uses TRBV7-2 and TRBJ1-2; D ambiguous. The CDR3 extends over 13 amino acids. Germline loops: CDR1 SGHTA, CDR2 FQGNSA. Deletions cut 1 base from V and 7 bases from J, with 10 bases between. This CDR3 reads CASSLDQMAGYTL. The CDR3 nucleotides are TGTGCCAGCAGCTTAGACCAGATGGCTGGCTACACCCTC.

J is TRBJ2-7 and V is TRBV7-9, with 7 bases lining up with TRBD1. Germline CDR1 SEHNR, CDR2 FQNEAQ (reference sequence). Trimming cost V 5 bases and J 5 bases; bases outside gene matches: 6. The CDR3 loop spans 13 amino acids. In nucleotides, the CDR3 is TGTGCCAGCAGCCCGGACAGGATCCACGAGCAGTACTTC. Residues: CASSPDRIHEQYF.

The chain uses TRBV20-1 and TRBJ1-2, with TRBD1 matching over 8 bases. The V gene end was trimmed by 8 bases and the J gene end by 2 bases; junction bases not matched to a gene: 10. Per germline, CDR1 DFQATT and CDR2 SNEGSKA (reference sequence). This CDR3 spans 14 amino acids. As DNA, the CDR3 is TGCAGTTTGACAGGGGAGGAGAGCAACTATGGCTACACCTTC. It translates to CSLTGEESNYGYTF.

The chain couples TRBV2 to TRBJ2-7; D possibly matches TRBD1 or TRBD2 (6 bases each). There are 15 residues in the CDR3. CDR1 and CDR2 (germline): SNHLY, FYNNEI. V was trimmed by 6 bases and J by 3 bases, leaving 18 bases between them. CDR3 region: CASRDFQGRLYEQYF. CDR3 bases: TGTGCCAGCAGGGACTTTCAGGGGAGGCTCTACGAGCAGTACTTC.

At least ten counts were recorded for this clonotype. The rearrangement uses TRBV10-1 and TRBJ1-1, with unresolved D. Germline V lookup: CDR1 WNHNN, CDR2 SYGVQD (reference sequence). V was clipped by 10 bases and J by 3 bases, with 15 bases between them. This CDR3 has 13 amino acids. The CDR3 here is CATVTGFDTEAFF. The DNA of the CDR3 is TGCGCCACCGTAACGGGGTTCGACACTGAAGCTTTCTTT.

The chain couples TRBV2 to TRBJ1-1; 9 nucleotides line up with TRBD1. The CDR3 consists of 16 residues. V was pared by 6 bases and J by 4 bases, with 12 bases of the junction left unmatched. Germline CDR1 and CDR2: SNHLY and FYNNEI. CDR3 bases: TGTGCCAGCAGGGGACAGGGTGAATTTCGTCGCACTGAAGCTTTCTTT. Protein product: CASRGQGEFRRTEAFF.

Points on this clonotype: Its ends do not fully match the called genes, so a read error is possible. The V call is TRBV7-2, the J call TRBJ1-6; 7 bases are shared with TRBD1. The CDR3 is 15 residues long. The V gene's germline CDR1 is SGHTA and CDR2 FQGNSA. CDR3 DNA: TGCGCCAGCAGCATCGGACAGGCCCTTAATTCACCCCTCCACTTT. Its protein is CASSIGQALNSPLHF.

This clonotype appeared once. Just one base apart from a much larger clone, this may be a read error. The chain links TRBV19 to TRBJ1-5; 10 positions match TRBD1. CDR1 LNHDA and CDR2 SQIVND come from the germline V gene (reference sequence). V lost 10 bases to trimming and J lost 1 base; unmatched junction nucleotides: 7. The CDR3 sequence is 15 residues long. The CDR3 loop reads CANTLGQGSNQPQHF. CDR3 nucleotide sequence: TGTGCCAATACCCTGGGACAGGGGAGCAATCAGCCCCAGCATTTT.

This clonotype was seen once. The chain combines TRBV7-2 with TRBJ2-7; no clear D gene. V was trimmed by 4 bases and J by 0 bases, leaving 10 bases between them. Germline V gives CDR1 SGHTA, CDR2 FQGNSA. CDR3 length: 14 residues. CDR3 region: CASSWSRSSYEQYF. The CDR3 DNA reads as TGTGCCAGCAGCTGGAGCAGGAGCTCCTACGAGCAGTACTTC.

The chain recombines TRBV12-3 or TRBV12-4 with TRBJ1-1; TRBD1 matches at 7 bases. The V and J ends lost 6 bases and 1 base, in that order; junction bases with no gene match: 11. The CDR3 contains 16 residues. Written as DNA, the CDR3 is TGTGCCAGCAGCTACCGTCGGACAGGAAAGAACACTGAAGCTTTCTTT. Translating it yields CASSYRRTGKNTEAFF.

This clonotype has at least ten counts. The rearrangement joins TRBV10-3 to TRBJ2-5; 8 nucleotides agree with TRBD2. The CDR3 contains 13 residues. V gave up 9 bases and J gave up 5 bases; unmatched junction bases: 8. In germline, CDR1 is ENHRY, CDR2 SYGVKD. The CDR3 sequence is CAITGGVGETQYF. The CDR3 bases are TGTGCCATAACGGGGGGGGTCGGGGAGACCCAGTACTTC.

V and J are TRBV5-1 and TRBJ2-1; the match to TRBD1 covers 9 bases. CDR1 and CDR2 from the germline V gene are SGHRS and YFSETQ. V shed 0 bases and J 12 bases; nucleotides not matched to a gene: 1. The CDR3 length is 12 residues. The CDR3 DNA is TGCGCCAGCAGCTTGGGACAGGGGGGGCAGTTCTTC. Its translation: CASSLGQGGQFF.

V usage is TRBV4-1 and J usage is TRBJ1-6; TRBD1 agrees at 8 bases. Germline V gene lookup returns CDR1 MGHRA and CDR2 YSYEKL. V trimming: 4 bases; J trimming: 8 bases; junction bases outside the gene matches: 7. The CDR3 spans 15 residues. This chain's CDR3 is CASSPQDRADSPLHF. The CDR3 nucleotides read TGCGCCAGCAGCCCCCAGGACAGGGCCGATTCACCCCTCCACTTT.

There are many counts of this clonotype. V usage is TRBV7-9 and J usage is TRBJ2-7, with TRBD1 as a possible D gene (6 bases). Germline V gene lookup returns CDR1 SEHNR and CDR2 FQNEAQ (reference sequence). Trimming pared 6 bases from V and 3 bases from J, leaving 12 bases between. The CDR3 runs to 13 residues. CDR3 loop: CASSPGTRYEQYF. DNA of the CDR3: TGTGCCAGCAGTCCCGGGACACGCTACGAGCAGTACTTC.

As DNA, the CDR3 is TGTGCCAGCAGCTTAGCTTCCCAGTCCGGGGAGCTGTTTTTT. Encoded protein: CASSLASQSGELFF. The rearrangement joins TRBV7-2 to TRBJ2-2; D uncertain. The V end was cut by 0 bases, the J end by 6 bases, with 8 bases between. The CDR3 is made up of 14 amino acids. CDR1 SGHTA and CDR2 FQGNSA come from the germline V gene.

The V and J genes are TRBV12-3 or TRBV12-4 and TRBJ1-2, with D hard to call. The CDR3 runs 14 residues. The V and J ends lost 1 base and 8 bases respectively, with 14 bases between them. The CDR3: CASSLGGLVTGYTF. CDR3 nucleotide sequence: TGTGCCAGCAGTTTAGGGGGTCTGGTGACGGGCTACACCTTC.

This chain joins TRBV4-1 and TRBJ1-1; no clear D gene. The CDR3 has 14 residues. Germline CDR1 is MGHRA and CDR2 is YSYEKL. Trimming cost V 6 bases and J 0 bases, with 11 bases left between them. In nucleotides, the CDR3 is TGCGCCAGCAGGCCACTACTCATGAACACTGAAGCTTTCTTT. Amino acid sequence: CASRPLLMNTEAFF.

This clonotype was found many times. This chain uses TRBV2 with TRBJ2-6; tentatively, D is TRBD1 (5 bases). This CDR3 contains 15 residues. The ends were cut back, 6 bases at V and 1 base at J, with 10 bases in the middle. Germline assignment: CDR1 SNHLY and CDR2 FYNNEI. The CDR3 DNA follows: TGTGCCAGCAGGAGTCAGGGTTCTGGGGCCAACGTCCTGACTTTC. It codes for CASRSQGSGANVLTF. Supplemented by reference TRBV2 and TRBJ2-6, the full variable domain reads EPEVTQTPSHQVTQMGQEVILRCVPISNHLYFYWYRQILGQKVEFLVSFYNNEISEKSEIFDDQFSVERPDGSNFTLKIRSTKLEDSAMYFCASRSQGSGANVLTFGAGSRLTVL.

The gene calls are TRBV7-3 and TRBJ2-7; 7 bases agree with TRBD2. V lost 5 bases to trimming and J lost 2 bases; unmatched junction nucleotides: 9. Germline CDR1 and CDR2: SGHTA and FQGTGA. The CDR3 length is 15 residues. The CDR3 is CASSVDMGGTYEQYF. For the CDR3, the DNA is TGTGCCAGCAGCGTAGATATGGGGGGGACCTACGAGCAGTACTTC.